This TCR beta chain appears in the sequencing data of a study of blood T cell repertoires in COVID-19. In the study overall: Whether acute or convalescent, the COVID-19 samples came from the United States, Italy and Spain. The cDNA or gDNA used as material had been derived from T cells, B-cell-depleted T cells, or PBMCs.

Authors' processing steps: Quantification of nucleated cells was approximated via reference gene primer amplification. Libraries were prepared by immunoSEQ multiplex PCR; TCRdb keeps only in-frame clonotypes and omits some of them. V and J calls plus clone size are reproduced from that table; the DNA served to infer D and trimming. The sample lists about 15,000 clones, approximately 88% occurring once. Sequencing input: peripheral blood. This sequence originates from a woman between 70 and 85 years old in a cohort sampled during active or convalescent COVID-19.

The CDR3 protein is CASRLAGANTGELFF. Here the CDR3 DNA reads TGTGCCAGCAGGCTAGCGGGCGCGAACACCGGGGAGCTGTTTTTT. The J gene is TRBJ2-2, the V gene TRBV7-2; 8 nucleotides line up with TRBD2. Germline V lookup: CDR1 SGHTA, CDR2 FQGNSA. V lost 6 bases, J lost 0 bases, and 3 bases stayed unmatched. The CDR3 totals 15 residues.